What follows are 22 T cell receptor beta chains derived from one specimen sequenced in a study of T and B cells in COVID-19 patients (dated by TCRdb to 2019 to 2021). Genomic DNA extracted from blood, in amounts of about 240-550 ng, served as the starting material for amplifying TRB repertoires. The data were produced on an Illumina MiSeq. Multiplex PCR with BIOMED2 TRB-A/B primer pools was used to amplify TRB rearrangements. The public reads were quality trimmed at Q25 with fastp and then assembled into clones with MiXCR by TCRdb, keeping productive beta chains. A single entry per CDR3 protein holds the most common genes and DNA from its merged rows. The sample includes several thousand distinct CDR3 sequences, with roughly a third observed a single time. The top ten constitute about a fifth of the sample. The sample taken for sequencing was blood. These receptors were collected from a human donor with active COVID-19.

This clonotype was counted a few times. This chain connects TRBV6-2 or TRBV6-3 to TRBJ2-3; TRBD1 is a possible D gene (5 bases). The CDR3 runs 13 residues. CDR1 and CDR2 (germline): MNHEY, SVGEGT. Deletions cut 3 bases from V and 4 bases from J, with 8 bases between. The CDR3 nucleotides read TGTGCCAGCAGTTATTCAGGGTCAGATACGCAGTATTTT. This codes for CASSYSGSDTQYF.

In this sample, this clonotype turned up a few times. This chain uses TRBV6-5 with TRBJ1-5; 9 bases match TRBD1. With 6 bases clipped from V and 7 bases from J, the junction kept 10 bases outside the gene matches. The CDR3 is made up of 15 amino acids. Germline V lookup: CDR1 MNHEY, CDR2 SVGAGI. The CDR3 region is CASRPTGGVGQPQHF. CDR3 sequence (DNA): TGTGCCAGCAGGCCTACAGGGGGCGTGGGACAGCCCCAGCATTTT.

The J gene is TRBJ1-3, the V gene TRBV27, with 7 bases that match TRBD1. Germline V gives CDR1 MNHEY, CDR2 SMNVEV (reference sequence). The CDR3 is made up of 17 amino acids. With 4 bases clipped from V and 1 base from J, the junction kept 10 bases outside the gene matches. DNA of the CDR3: TGTGCCAGCAGTTCCTTGCCAGGGACAGCATCTGGAAACACCATATATTTT. This gives the protein CASSSLPGTASGNTIYF.

This chain joins TRBV5-4 and TRBJ2-5; TRBD2 aligns across 8 bases. The CDR3 has 15 residues. CDR1 and CDR2 (germline): SGHNT, YYREEE (reference sequence). V dropped 0 bases and J dropped 5; count of bases not matched to a gene: 6. CDR3 bases: TGTGCCAGCAGCTTGGCTGGGACTAGTGGCGAGACCCAGTACTTC. Amino acid sequence: CASSLAGTSGETQYF.

This clonotype was observed a few times. The V call is TRBV6-1, the J call TRBJ2-3; D may be TRBD1 or TRBD2 (5 bases each). Germline V gene sequence: CDR1 MNHNS, CDR2 SASEGT. This CDR3 region has 16 residues. Trimming pared 7 bases from V and 2 bases from J, leaving 19 bases between. CDR3 nucleotide sequence: TGTGCCAGCACCCAGGGCTGGGAGATCTTCACAGATACGCAGTATTTT. Translating gives CASTQGWEIFTDTQYF.

The table lists this clonotype with a few counts. The rearrangement links TRBV19 to TRBJ2-7; 8 nucleotides line up with TRBD2. The trim removed 1 base at V and 5 bases at J, leaving 13 bases unmatched. This CDR3 has 17 amino acids. Germline lookup yields CDR1 LNHDA and CDR2 SQIVND (reference sequence). The CDR3 is CASSIVGLTGGPDEQYF. In DNA, the CDR3 is TGTGCCAGTAGTATAGTAGGCCTTACGGGGGGGCCCGACGAGCAGTACTTC.

The chain couples TRBV27 to TRBJ1-6; the D gene is possibly TRBD1 (6 bases). Trimming removed 3 bases from V and 8 bases from J, with 8 bases in between. This CDR3 is 13 amino acids long. The germline CDR1 and CDR2 sequences are MNHEY and SMNVEV (reference sequence). The CDR3, as DNA: TGTGCCAGCAGTTTGGGGGGCGATTCACCCCTCCACTTT. It specifies CASSLGGDSPLHF.

This clonotype occurred a few times. The chain has TRBV19 and TRBJ1-4, with D possibly TRBD1 on 6 matching bases. Germline-derived CDR1 and CDR2 are LNHDA and SQIVND (reference sequence). The CDR3 runs 16 residues. Trimming left V 4 bases short and J 7 bases short, with 19 bases between. The CDR3 sequence is CASSTFGGRLIEKLFF. CDR3 DNA: TGTGCCAGTAGTACCTTTGGGGGCCGGTTGATTGAAAAACTGTTTTTT.

The chain has TRBV12-3 or TRBV12-4 and TRBJ1-3; D unclear. Trimming stripped 2 bases from V and 0 bases from J, with 5 bases between. The CDR3 runs to 14 residues. CDR3 amino acids: CASSLLSSGNTIYF. CDR3 coding DNA: TGTGCCAGCAGTTTATTGTCCTCTGGAAACACCATATATTTT.

The chain couples TRBV12-3 or TRBV12-4 to TRBJ1-1; 11 bases map to TRBD1. The V and J ends lost 3 bases and 5 bases, in that order; junction bases with no gene match: 2. The CDR3 spans 14 residues. Written as DNA, the CDR3 is TGTGCCAGCAGTTTCGGACAGGGGGCTACTGAAGCTTTCTTT. This sequence encodes CASSFGQGATEAFF.

The rearrangement joins TRBV6-5 to TRBJ2-7; a weak D match, TRBD1 (7 bases). V lost 5 bases to trimming and J lost 2 bases, with 13 bases between them. Germline V gene data show CDR1 as MNHEY and CDR2 as SVGAGI. The CDR3 runs 14 residues. CDR3 DNA: TGTGCCAGCAGTGGAGGGACAGTAGCCTACGAGCAGTACGTC. Its translation: CASSGGTVAYEQYV.

V usage is TRBV15 and J usage is TRBJ2-3, with 13 nucleotides matching TRBD2. Looked up from germline, CDR1 is LNHNV and CDR2 is YYDKDF (reference sequence). Germline trimming cut 2 bases from V and 0 bases from J; bases unmatched to any gene: 8. The CDR3 totals 19 residues. CDR3 DNA: TGTGCCACCAGCAGAACTAGCGGGGGGGAAATTGGAAGCACAGATACGCAGTATTTT. Its translation: CATSRTSGGEIGSTDTQYF.

This clonotype was seen a handful of times. The V call is TRBV5-4, the J call TRBJ2-3; 8 nucleotides align to TRBD2. Germline V gene sequence: CDR1 SGHNT, CDR2 YYREEE (reference sequence). V shed 0 bases, J shed 6 bases, and the junction held 3 bases outside the gene matches. The CDR3 has 14 amino acids. The CDR3 coding sequence is TGTGCCAGCAGCTTGGCCTCGGGGGGGGATACGCAGTATTTT. Its protein product is CASSLASGGDTQYF.

This clonotype was found a few times. The chain recombines TRBV6-2 or TRBV6-3 with TRBJ2-1, with 9 bases aligning to TRBD2. V gave up 2 bases and J gave up 5 bases; unmatched junction bases: 13. This CDR3 is 18 amino acids long. Germline lookup yields CDR1 MNHEY and CDR2 SVGEGT. The CDR3 reads CASSYARGIAGAHNEQFF. The CDR3 bases are TGTGCCAGCAGTTACGCTCGGGGTATAGCGGGGGCGCACAATGAGCAGTTCTTC.

This rearrangement joins TRBV7-2 to TRBJ2-5, with a tentative D call TRBD2 (6 bases). V gave up 1 base and J gave up 4 bases, with 13 bases separating them. This CDR3 has 15 residues. The V gene's germline CDR1 is SGHTA and CDR2 FQGNSA. CDR3 in amino acids: CASSLDGGLGETQYF. CDR3 bases: TGTGCCAGCAGCTTAGATGGGGGGTTGGGAGAGACCCAGTACTTC.

The gene calls are TRBV5-1 and TRBJ2-3; TRBD2 might be the D (7 bases). The germline CDR1 and CDR2 sequences are SGHRS and YFSETQ. The CDR3 runs 14 residues. V dropped 7 bases and J dropped 5 bases, with 17 bases sitting between them. The CDR3 DNA reads as TGCGCCAGCGATATCGGGGGGCGCGGAGATACGCAGTATTTT. Protein: CASDIGGRGDTQYF.

The table lists this clonotype with a few counts. The chain couples TRBV18 to TRBJ2-7; 8 bases agree with TRBD1. There are 12 residues in the CDR3. V shed 4 bases, J shed 6 bases, and the junction held 2 bases outside the gene matches. The germline V gene has CDR1 KGHSH and CDR2 LQKENI. The CDR3 loop reads CASSQTGGEQYV. CDR3 nucleotide sequence: TGTGCCAGCTCACAAACAGGGGGCGAGCAGTACGTC.

The V and J genes are TRBV19 and TRBJ2-5; D might be TRBD1 (5 bases). The CDR3 length is 14 residues. The ends were cut back, 8 bases at V and 0 bases at J, with 13 bases in the middle. Germline CDR1 is LNHDA and CDR2 is SQIVND (reference sequence). The CDR3, as DNA: TGTGCCAGTTCCTGGGGCCGTGACCAAGAGACCCAGTACTTC. Protein: CASSWGRDQETQYF.

This clonotype turned up a few times. The chain employs TRBV5-1 and TRBJ2-3; perhaps TRBD1 as D (6 bases). Germline-derived CDR1 and CDR2 are SGHRS and YFSETQ. This CDR3 is built from 13 residues. Trimming pared 4 bases from V and 6 bases from J, leaving 12 bases between. The DNA of the CDR3 is TGCGCCAGCAGCGAGCAGGGGTCGGATACGCAGTATTTT. Its translation is CASSEQGSDTQYF.

This clonotype turned up a few times. This chain links TRBV6-1 with TRBJ1-1; D is unclear. Germline-derived CDR1 and CDR2 are MNHNS and SASEGT. CDR3 length equals 11 residues. With 2 bases removed from V and 10 bases from J, the gap between germline ends came to 8 bases. The CDR3 coding sequence is TGTGCCAGCAGTGAAAATTCGAGAGCTTTCTTT. Translation: CASSENSRAFF.

The genes are TRBV20-1 and TRBJ2-1; D call uncertain. Germline V gives CDR1 DFQATT, CDR2 SNEGSKA (reference sequence). Trimming pared 5 bases from V and 5 bases from J, leaving 16 bases between. The CDR3 has 14 amino acids. The CDR3: CSAPSRGWDNEQFF. The DNA for the CDR3 is TGCAGTGCTCCCAGTCGAGGCTGGGACAATGAGCAGTTCTTC.

This clonotype qualifies as medium-sized. The V call is TRBV29-1, the J call TRBJ1-2; possible D gene TRBD1, 5 bases. The CDR3 contains 15 residues. Per the germline V gene, CDR1 is SQVTM and CDR2 is ANQGSEA. V lost 4 bases and J 0 bases, leaving 15 bases between the germline ends. The CDR3, as DNA: TGCAGCGTTGTTGCCAGGGAGTTAGCTAACTATGGCTACACCTTC. Translated: CSVVARELANYGYTF.